Each of the 8 T cell receptor beta chains below was sequenced from the same sample in a study of Ad26.COV2.S vaccination and SARS-CoV-2 variants. Method: immunoSEQ multiplex PCR; TCRdb's copy keeps in-frame clones and lacks some. The sample records approximately 300,000 clones, just over 85% being singletons. As for treatment: some 20 received Ad26.COV2.S at low or high dose, single or two shots; roughly five received placebo; per-sample allocation not given. Samples were taken on day 63 after the first vaccine or placebo injection. The sequences come from peripheral blood, collected in a trial of Ad26.COV2.S vaccine versus placebo. The receptors were sampled from a person between 18 and 65 years old who received the Ad26.COV2.S COVID-19 vaccine or a placebo.

The chain is built from TRBV2 and TRBJ2-1, with 11 bases that match TRBD2. The germline V gene has CDR1 SNHLY and CDR2 FYNNEI. V lost 6 bases and J lost 7; bases outside the gene matches: 11. This CDR3 is built from 16 residues. The CDR3 loop reads CASSYLGTSGINEQFF. Written as DNA, the CDR3 is TGTGCCAGCAGCTACCTCGGGACTAGCGGAATAAATGAGCAGTTCTTC.

The chain uses TRBV7-2 and TRBJ1-2; no definite D call. Looked up from germline, CDR1 is SGHTA and CDR2 is FQGNSA. V dropped 5 bases and J dropped 1 base, with 5 bases sitting between them. The CDR3 is 12 amino acids. The CDR3 DNA reads as TGTGCCAGCAGCCTCTTTAACTATGGCTACACCTTC. Encoded protein: CASSLFNYGYTF.

In this sample, this clone turned up a few times. The rearrangement joins TRBV6-2 or TRBV6-3 to TRBJ1-5; the D gene is possibly TRBD1 (6 bases). Trimming stripped 2 bases from V and 6 bases from J, with 14 bases between. Germline CDR1 and CDR2: MNHEY and SVGEGT. The CDR3 sequence is 15 residues long. The CDR3 region is CASSYEDRRSQPQHF. The CDR3 nucleotides are TGTGCCAGCAGTTACGAGGACAGAAGGAGTCAGCCCCAGCATTTT.

V usage is TRBV10-1 and J usage is TRBJ1-1; 10 bases fit TRBD1. The CDR3 is 15 amino acids. The V segment lost 9 bases and the J segment 1 base; nucleotides outside the gene matches: 8. CDR1 is WNHNN, CDR2 SYGVQD, per germline (reference sequence). CDR3 protein: CARPDRGQSNTEAFF. The CDR3 DNA reads TGCGCCAGGCCCGACAGGGGGCAATCGAACACTGAAGCTTTCTTT.

CDR3 nucleotide sequence: TGTGCCAGCAGCTCCGGACGGACCCAAGAGACCCAGTACTTC. It is translated as CASSSGRTQETQYF. The chain joins TRBV7-2 to TRBJ2-5; the D is unclear. Germline-derived CDR1 and CDR2 are SGHTA and FQGNSA. The length of the CDR3 is 14 residues. V lost 4 bases, J lost 1 base, and 10 bases lay in between.

This clone was seen once. The chain couples TRBV5-1 to TRBJ2-1, with 9 positions matching TRBD2. Trimming removed 2 bases from V and 8 bases from J; junction bases left unmatched: 8. The CDR3 consists of 15 residues. Germline lookup yields CDR1 SGHRS and CDR2 YFSETQ. CDR3 sequence: CASSFGSGGPDEQFF. The CDR3 coding sequence is TGCGCCAGCAGCTTCGGGAGCGGGGGGCCGGATGAGCAGTTCTTC. Variable domain in full (rest from reference TRBV5-1 and TRBJ2-1): KAGVTQTPRYLIKTRGQQVTLSCSPISGHRSVSWYQQTPGQGLQFLFEYFSETQRNKGNFPGRFSGRQFSNSRSEMNVSTLELGDSALYLCASSFGSGGPDEQFFGPGTRLTVL.

The J gene is TRBJ1-1, the V gene TRBV5-6, with 7 bases fitting TRBD1. V shed 0 bases, J shed 8 bases, and the junction held 7 bases outside the gene matches. The CDR3 has 14 amino acids. Germline CDR1 is SGHDT and CDR2 is YYEEEE. Here the CDR3 DNA reads TGTGCCAGCAGCTTGGGACAGGGTTTGTTGGAAGCTTTCTTT. Its translation is CASSLGQGLLEAFF. Based on the CDR3 plus reference TRBV5-6 and TRBJ1-1, the full variable domain is DAGVTQSPTHLIKTRGQQVTLRCSPKSGHDTVSWYQQALGQGPQFIFQYYEEEERQRGNFPDRFSGHQFPNYSSELNVNALLLGDSALYLCASSLGQGLLEAFFGQGTRLTVV.

This clone came up once. The rearrangement joins TRBV6-1 to TRBJ2-7; 8 nucleotides align to TRBD1. V shed 1 base, J shed 1 base, and the junction held 3 bases outside the gene matches. This CDR3 is built from 15 residues. Germline values: CDR1 MNHNS, CDR2 SASEGT. CDR3 region: CASSEGQGSSYEQYF. The DNA for the CDR3 is TGTGCCAGCAGTGAAGGACAGGGGTCATCCTACGAGCAGTACTTC.